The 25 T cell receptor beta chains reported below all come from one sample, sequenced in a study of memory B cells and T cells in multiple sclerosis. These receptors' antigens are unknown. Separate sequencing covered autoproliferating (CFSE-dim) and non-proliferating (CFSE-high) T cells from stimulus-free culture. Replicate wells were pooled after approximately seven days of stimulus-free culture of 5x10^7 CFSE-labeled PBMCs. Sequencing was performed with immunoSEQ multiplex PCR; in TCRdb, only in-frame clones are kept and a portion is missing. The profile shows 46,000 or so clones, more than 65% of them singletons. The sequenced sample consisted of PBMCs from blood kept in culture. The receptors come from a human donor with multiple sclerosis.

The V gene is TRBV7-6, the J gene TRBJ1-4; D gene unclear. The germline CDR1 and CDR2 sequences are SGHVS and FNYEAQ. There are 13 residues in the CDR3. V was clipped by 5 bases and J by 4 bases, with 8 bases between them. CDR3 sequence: CASSPDLNEKLFF. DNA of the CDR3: TGTGCCAGCAGCCCGGACCTTAATGAAAAACTGTTTTTT. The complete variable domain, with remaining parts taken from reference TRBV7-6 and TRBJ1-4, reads GAGVSQSPRYKVTKRGQDVALRCDPISGHVSLYWYRQALGQGPEFLTYFNYEAQQDKSGLPNDRFSAERPEGSISTLTIQRTEQRDSAMYRCASSPDLNEKLFFGSGTQLSVL.

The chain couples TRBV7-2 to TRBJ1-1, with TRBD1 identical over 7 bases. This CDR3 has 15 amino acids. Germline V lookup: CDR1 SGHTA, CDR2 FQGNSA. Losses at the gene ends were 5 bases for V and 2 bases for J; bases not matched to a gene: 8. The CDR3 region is CASSQQGNLNTEAFF. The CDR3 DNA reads TGTGCCAGCAGCCAACAGGGGAACCTAAACACTGAAGCTTTCTTT.

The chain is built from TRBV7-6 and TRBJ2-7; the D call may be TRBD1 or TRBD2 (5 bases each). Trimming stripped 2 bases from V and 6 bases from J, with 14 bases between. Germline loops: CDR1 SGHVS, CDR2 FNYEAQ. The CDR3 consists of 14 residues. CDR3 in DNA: TGTGCCAGCAGCTTATTCGGGACCGCCTCCGAGCAGTACTTC. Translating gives CASSLFGTASEQYF.

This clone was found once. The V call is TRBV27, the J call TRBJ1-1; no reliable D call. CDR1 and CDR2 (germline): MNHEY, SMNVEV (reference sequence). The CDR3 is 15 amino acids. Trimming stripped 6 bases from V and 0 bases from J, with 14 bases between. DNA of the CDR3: TGTGCCAGCAGGTTAACCAGGACTCTGAACACTGAAGCTTTCTTT. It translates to CASRLTRTLNTEAFF.

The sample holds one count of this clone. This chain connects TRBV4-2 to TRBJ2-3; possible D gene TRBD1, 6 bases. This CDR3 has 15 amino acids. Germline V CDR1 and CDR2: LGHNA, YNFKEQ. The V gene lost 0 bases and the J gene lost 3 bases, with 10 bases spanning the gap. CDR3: CASSQDRDTTDTQYF. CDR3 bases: TGTGCCAGCAGCCAAGATCGGGACACGACAGATACGCAGTATTTT.

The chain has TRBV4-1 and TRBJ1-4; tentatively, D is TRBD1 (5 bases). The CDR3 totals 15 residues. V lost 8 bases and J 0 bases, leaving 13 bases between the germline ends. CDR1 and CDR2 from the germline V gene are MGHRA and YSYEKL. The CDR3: CASWGEGATNEKLFF. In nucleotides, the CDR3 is TGCGCCAGCTGGGGGGAAGGGGCAACTAATGAAAAACTGTTTTTT.

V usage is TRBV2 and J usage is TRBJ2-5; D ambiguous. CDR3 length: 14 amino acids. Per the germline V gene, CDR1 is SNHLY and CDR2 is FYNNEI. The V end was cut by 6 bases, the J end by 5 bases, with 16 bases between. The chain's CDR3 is CASSGSNQPETQYF. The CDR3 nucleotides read TGTGCCAGCAGCGGGTCTAATCAGCCCGAGACCCAGTACTTC.

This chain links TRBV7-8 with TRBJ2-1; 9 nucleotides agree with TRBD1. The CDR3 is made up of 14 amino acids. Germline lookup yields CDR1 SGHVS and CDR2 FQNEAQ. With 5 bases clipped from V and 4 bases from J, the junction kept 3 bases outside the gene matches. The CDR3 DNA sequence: TGTGCCAGCAGCCTCGGACAGGGGTACAATGAGCAGTTCTTC. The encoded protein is CASSLGQGYNEQFF.

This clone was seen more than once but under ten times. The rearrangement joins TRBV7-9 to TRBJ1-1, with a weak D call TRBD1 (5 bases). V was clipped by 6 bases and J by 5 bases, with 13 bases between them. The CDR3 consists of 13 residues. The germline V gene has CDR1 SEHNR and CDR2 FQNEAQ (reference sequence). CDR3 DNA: TGTGCCAGCAGTTTAACCCGGGGGACTGAAGCTTTCTTT. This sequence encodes CASSLTRGTEAFF.

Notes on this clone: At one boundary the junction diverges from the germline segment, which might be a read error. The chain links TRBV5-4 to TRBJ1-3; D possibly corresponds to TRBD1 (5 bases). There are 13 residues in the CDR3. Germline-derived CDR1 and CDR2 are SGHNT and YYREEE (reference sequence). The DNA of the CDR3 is TGTGCCAGCAGTTTGGGGGCTGGAAACACCATATATTTT. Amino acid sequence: CASSLGAGNTIYF.

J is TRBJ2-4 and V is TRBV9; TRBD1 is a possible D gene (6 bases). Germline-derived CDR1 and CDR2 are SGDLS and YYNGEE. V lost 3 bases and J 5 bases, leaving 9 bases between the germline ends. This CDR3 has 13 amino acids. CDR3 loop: CASSADSENIQYF. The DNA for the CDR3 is TGTGCCAGCAGCGCGGACAGTGAAAACATTCAGTACTTC.

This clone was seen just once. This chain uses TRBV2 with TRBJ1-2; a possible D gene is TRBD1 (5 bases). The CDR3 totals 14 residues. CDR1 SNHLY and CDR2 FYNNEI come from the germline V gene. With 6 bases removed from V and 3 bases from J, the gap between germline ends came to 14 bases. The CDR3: CASRKGQAYYGYTF. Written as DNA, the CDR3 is TGTGCCAGCAGGAAAGGACAAGCTTACTATGGCTACACCTTC.

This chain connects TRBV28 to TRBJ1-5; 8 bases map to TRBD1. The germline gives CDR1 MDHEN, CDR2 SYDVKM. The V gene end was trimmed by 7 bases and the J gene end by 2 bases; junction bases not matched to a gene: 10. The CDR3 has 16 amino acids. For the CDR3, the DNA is TGTGCCAGCACTACCGAGGACAGGGCTGGCAATCAGCCCCAGCATTTT. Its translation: CASTTEDRAGNQPQHF.

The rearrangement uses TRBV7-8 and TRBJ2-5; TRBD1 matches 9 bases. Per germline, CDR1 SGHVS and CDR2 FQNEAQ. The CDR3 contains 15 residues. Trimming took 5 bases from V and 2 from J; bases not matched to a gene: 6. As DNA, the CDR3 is TGTGCCAGCAGCAAAGACAGGGGGAGGCAAGAGACCCAGTACTTC. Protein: CASSKDRGRQETQYF.

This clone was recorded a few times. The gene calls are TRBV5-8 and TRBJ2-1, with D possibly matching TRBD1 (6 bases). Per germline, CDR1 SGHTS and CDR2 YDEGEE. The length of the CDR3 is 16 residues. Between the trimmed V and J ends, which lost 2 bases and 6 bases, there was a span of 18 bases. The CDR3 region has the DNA TGTGCCAGCAGCTTCAGGGGAAATCCGGTCCGCAATGAGCAGTTCTTC. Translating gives CASSFRGNPVRNEQFF.

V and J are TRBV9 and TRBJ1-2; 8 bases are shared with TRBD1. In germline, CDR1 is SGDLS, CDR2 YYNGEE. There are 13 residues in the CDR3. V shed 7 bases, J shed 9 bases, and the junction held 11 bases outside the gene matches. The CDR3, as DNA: TGTGCCAGCGCAGGGGGCTTGAAAAACAGCTACACCTTC. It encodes CASAGGLKNSYTF.

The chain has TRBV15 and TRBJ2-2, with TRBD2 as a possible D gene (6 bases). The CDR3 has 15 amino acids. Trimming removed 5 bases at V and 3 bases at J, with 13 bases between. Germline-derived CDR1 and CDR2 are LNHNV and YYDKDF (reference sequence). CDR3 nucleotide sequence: TGTGCCACCAGCGCCTTCATAGCGGACACCGGGGAGCTGTTTTTT. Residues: CATSAFIADTGELFF.

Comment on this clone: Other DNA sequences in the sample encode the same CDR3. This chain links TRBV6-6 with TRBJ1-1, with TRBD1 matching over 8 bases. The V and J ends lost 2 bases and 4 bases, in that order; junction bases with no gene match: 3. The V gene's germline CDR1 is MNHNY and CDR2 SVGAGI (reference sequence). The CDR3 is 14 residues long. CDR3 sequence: CASSYRDRGTEAFF. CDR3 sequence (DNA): TGTGCCAGCAGTTACAGAGACAGGGGCACTGAAGCTTTCTTT.

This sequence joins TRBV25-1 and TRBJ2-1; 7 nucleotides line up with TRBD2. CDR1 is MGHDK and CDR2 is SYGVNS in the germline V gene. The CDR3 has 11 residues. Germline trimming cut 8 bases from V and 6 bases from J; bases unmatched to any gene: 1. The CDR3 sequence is CASGGSNEQFF. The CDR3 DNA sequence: TGTGCCAGCGGCGGGAGCAATGAGCAGTTCTTC.

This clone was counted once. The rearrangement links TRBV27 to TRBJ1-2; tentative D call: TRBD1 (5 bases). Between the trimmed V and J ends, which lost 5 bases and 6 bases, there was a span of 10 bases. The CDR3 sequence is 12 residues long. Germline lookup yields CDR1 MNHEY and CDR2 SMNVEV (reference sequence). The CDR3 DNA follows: TGTGCCAGCAGTACAGGATGGGATGGCTACACCTTC. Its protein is CASSTGWDGYTF.

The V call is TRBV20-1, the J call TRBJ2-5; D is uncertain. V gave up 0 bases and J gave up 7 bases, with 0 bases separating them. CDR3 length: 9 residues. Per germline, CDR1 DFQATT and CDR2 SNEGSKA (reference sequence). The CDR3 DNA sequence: TGCAGTGCTAGAGAGACCCAGTACTTC. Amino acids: CSARETQYF.

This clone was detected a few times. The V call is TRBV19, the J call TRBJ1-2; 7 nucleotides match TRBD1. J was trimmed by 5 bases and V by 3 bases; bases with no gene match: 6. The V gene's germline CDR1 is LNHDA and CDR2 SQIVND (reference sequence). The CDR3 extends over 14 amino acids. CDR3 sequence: CASSIQGGAYGYTF. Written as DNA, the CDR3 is TGTGCCAGTAGTATCCAAGGGGGCGCGTATGGCTACACCTTC.

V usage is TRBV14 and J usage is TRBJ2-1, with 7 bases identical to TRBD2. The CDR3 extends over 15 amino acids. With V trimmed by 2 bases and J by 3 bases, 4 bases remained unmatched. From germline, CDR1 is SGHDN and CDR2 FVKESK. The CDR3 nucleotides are TGTGCCAGCAGCCAAAGAGCGGGAATCTACAATGAGCAGTTCTTC. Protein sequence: CASSQRAGIYNEQFF.

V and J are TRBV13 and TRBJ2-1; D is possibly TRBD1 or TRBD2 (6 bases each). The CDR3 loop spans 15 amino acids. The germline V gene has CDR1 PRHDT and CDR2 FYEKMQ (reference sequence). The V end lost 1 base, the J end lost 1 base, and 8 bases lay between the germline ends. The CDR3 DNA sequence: TGTGCCAGCAGCTTAGAGGGGGGATCCTACAATGAGCAGTTCTTC. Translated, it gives CASSLEGGSYNEQFF.

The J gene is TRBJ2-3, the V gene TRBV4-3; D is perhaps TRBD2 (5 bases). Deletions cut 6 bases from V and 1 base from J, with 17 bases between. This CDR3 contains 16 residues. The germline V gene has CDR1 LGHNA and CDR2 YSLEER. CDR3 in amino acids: CASSSPSGLGTDTQYF. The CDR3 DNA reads TGCGCCAGCAGTTCTCCGAGCGGCTTAGGCACAGATACGCAGTATTTT.